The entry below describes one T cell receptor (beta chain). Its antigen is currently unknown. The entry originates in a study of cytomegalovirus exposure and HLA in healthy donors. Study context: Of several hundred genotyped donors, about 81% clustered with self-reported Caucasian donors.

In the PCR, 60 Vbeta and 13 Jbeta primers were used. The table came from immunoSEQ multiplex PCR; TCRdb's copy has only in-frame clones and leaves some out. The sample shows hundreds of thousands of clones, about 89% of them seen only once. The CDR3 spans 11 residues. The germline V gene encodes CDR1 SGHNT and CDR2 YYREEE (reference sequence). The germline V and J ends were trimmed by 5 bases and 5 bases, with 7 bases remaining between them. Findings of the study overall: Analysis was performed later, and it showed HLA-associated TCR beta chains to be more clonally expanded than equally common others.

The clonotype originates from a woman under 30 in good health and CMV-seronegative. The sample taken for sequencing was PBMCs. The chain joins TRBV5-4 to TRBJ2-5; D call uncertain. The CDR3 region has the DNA TGTGCCAGCAGGGGCCGGGAGACCCAGTACTTC. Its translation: CASRGRETQYF.